This T cell receptor beta chain comes out of a study of immune evolution from preneoplasia to lung adenocarcinoma. Two lung cancer pathologists independently confirmed each histologic diagnosis. The CDR3 covers 12 residues. V lost 6 bases to trimming and J lost 8 bases; unmatched junction nucleotides: 5. Germline CDR1 SNHLY, CDR2 FYNNEI. Generated by immunoSEQ multiplex PCR, the TCRdb table keeps only in-frame clones and is missing some. The sample includes approximately 6,900 clones, 75% to 90% of them seen just once. Regarding this clone: Its matching antigen is unknown.

Study outcomes and limitations: Normal lung had highest clonality; later lesions appeared denser, more diverse.

The chain combines TRBV2 with TRBJ1-1, with 8 positions matching TRBD1. The sample consisted of FFPE lung adenocarcinoma in situ tissue. The sequence derives from a donor of 70 years or more with lung adenocarcinoma. Here the CDR3 reads CASSYYRGEAFF. CDR3 sequence (DNA): TGTGCCAGCAGCTACTACAGGGGGGAAGCTTTCTTT.